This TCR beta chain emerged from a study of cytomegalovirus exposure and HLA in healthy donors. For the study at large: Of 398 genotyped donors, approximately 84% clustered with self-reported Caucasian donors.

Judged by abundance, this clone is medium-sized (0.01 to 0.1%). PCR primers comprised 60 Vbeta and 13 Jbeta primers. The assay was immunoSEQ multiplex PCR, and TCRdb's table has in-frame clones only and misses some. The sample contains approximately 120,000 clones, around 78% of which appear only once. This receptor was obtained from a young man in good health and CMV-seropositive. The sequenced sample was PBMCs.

The CDR3 loop reads CASSSARGQGRSQPQHF. The CDR3 DNA reads as TGCGCCAGCAGCTCGGCTCGGGGACAGGGACGGAGTCAGCCCCAGCATTTT. This chain connects TRBV5-1 to TRBJ1-5, with 9 bases lining up with TRBD1. The CDR3 totals 17 residues. After removal of 3 bases from V and 6 bases from J, the junction contained 13 bases not matched to a gene. Looked up from germline, CDR1 is SGHRS and CDR2 is YFSETQ.